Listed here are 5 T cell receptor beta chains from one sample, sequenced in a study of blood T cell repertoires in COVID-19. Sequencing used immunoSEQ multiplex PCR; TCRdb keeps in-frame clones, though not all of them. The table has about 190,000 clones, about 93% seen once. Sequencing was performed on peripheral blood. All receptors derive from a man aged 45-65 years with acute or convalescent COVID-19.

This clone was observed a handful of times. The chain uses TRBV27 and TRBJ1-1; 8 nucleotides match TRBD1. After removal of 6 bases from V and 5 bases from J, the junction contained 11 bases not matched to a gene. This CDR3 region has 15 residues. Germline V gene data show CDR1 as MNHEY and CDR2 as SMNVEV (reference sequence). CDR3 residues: CASSPWPDRVTEAFF. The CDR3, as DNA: TGTGCCAGCAGCCCCTGGCCGGACAGGGTGACTGAAGCTTTCTTT.

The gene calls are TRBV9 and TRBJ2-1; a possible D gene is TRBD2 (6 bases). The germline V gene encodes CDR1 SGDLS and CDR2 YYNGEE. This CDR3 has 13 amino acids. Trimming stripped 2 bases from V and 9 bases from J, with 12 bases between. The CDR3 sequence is CASSVGDGGEQFF. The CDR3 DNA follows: TGTGCCAGCAGCGTTGGTGACGGGGGTGAGCAGTTCTTC.

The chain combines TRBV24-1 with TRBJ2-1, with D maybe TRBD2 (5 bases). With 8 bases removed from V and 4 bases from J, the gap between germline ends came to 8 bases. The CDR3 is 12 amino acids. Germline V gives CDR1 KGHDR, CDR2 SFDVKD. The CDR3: CATTGGYNEQFF. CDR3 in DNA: TGTGCCACCACTGGAGGATACAATGAGCAGTTCTTC.

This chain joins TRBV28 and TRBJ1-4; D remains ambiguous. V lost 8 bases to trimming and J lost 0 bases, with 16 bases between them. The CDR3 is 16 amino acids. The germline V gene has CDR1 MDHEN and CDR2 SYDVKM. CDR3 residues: CASGRTVGATNEKLFF. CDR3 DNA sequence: TGTGCCAGCGGACGGACTGTGGGTGCAACTAATGAAAAACTGTTTTTT. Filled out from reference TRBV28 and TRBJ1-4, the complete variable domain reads DVKVTQSSRYLVKRTGEKVFLECVQDMDHENMFWYRQDPGLGLRLIYFSYDVKMKEKGDIPEGYSVSREKKERFSLILESASTNQTSMYLCASGRTVGATNEKLFFGSGTQLSVL.

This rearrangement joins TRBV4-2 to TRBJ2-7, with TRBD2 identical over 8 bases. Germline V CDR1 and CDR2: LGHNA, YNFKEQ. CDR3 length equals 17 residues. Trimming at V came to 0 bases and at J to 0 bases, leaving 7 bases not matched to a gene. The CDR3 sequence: CASSQDTSGVSSYEQYF. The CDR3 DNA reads TGTGCCAGCAGCCAAGATACTAGCGGAGTCAGCTCCTACGAGCAGTACTTC.